This T cell receptor (beta chain) was obtained from a study of sequential checkpoint blockade in melanoma. Assay used: immunoSEQ multiplex PCR; TCRdb lists only in-frame clones, some missing. The data show about 5,700 clones, 20% to 25% seen once. Treatment of the sample: randomized to nivolumab then ipilimumab (arm A) or the reverse (arm B). There are a few counts of this clone. An end of the junction does not agree with germline; a read error may underlie this. Looked up from germline, CDR1 is MNHGY and CDR2 is SAAAGT. The CDR3 is 15 residues long. This sample comprised tumor tissue (inferred from file names), obtained from a patient given nivolumab and ipilimumab in sequence. This clonotype originated in a human donor with melanoma. V gene TRBV6-8 combines with J gene TRBJ2-1, with 8 bases fitting TRBD1. The CDR3 region is CAISHQTGAYNEQFF. CDR3 in DNA: TGTGCCATCAGTCACCAGACAGGGGCCTACAATGAGCAGTTCTTC.